This T cell receptor beta chain was recovered during a study of Graves' ophthalmopathy and Graves' hyperthyroidism. Study at large: The study drew peripheral blood at initial diagnosis, before any treatment.

The V end lost 1 base, the J end lost 2 bases, and 9 bases lay between the germline ends. The length of the CDR3 is 14 residues. Germline CDR1 GTSNPN, CDR2 SVGIG (reference sequence). The sample holds a few counts of this clonotype. Amplified material comprised TCR beta CDR3 regions derived from RNA transcripts. HTBI-primed RT-PCR formed the first round, and a multiplex PCR formed the second. One entry per CDR3 protein, called by TCRdb with MiXCR from the multiplex PCR reads. The data hold roughly 500,000 distinct CDR3 sequences, with 13% to 15% observed a single time. Patients with other autoimmune diseases, uncontrolled infections, pregnancy or lactation were excluded.

Source material: blood. This receptor was taken from a woman in her twenties or thirties with Graves' ophthalmopathy. The chain employs TRBV30 and TRBJ1-5; tentative D call: TRBD1 (5 bases). The CDR3 sequence: CAWSAQGGNQPQHF. CDR3 nucleotides: TGTGCCTGGAGTGCTCAGGGAGGCAATCAGCCCCAGCATTTT.